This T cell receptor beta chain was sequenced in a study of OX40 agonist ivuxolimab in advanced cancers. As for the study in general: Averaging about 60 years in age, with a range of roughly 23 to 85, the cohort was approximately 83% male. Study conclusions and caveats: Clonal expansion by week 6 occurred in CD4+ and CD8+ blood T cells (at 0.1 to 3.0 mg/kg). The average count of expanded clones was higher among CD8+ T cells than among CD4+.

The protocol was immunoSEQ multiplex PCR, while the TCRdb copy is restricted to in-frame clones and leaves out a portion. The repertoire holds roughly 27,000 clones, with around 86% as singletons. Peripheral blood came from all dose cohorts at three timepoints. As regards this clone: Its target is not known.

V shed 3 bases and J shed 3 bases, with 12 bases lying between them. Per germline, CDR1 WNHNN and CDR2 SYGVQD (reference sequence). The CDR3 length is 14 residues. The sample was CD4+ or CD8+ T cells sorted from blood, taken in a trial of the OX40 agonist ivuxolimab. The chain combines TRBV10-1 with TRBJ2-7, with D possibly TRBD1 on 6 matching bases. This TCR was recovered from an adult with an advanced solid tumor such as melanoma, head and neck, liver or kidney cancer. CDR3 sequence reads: CASSENTGFYEQYF. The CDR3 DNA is TGCGCCAGCAGTGAAAACACAGGGTTCTACGAGCAGTACTTC.